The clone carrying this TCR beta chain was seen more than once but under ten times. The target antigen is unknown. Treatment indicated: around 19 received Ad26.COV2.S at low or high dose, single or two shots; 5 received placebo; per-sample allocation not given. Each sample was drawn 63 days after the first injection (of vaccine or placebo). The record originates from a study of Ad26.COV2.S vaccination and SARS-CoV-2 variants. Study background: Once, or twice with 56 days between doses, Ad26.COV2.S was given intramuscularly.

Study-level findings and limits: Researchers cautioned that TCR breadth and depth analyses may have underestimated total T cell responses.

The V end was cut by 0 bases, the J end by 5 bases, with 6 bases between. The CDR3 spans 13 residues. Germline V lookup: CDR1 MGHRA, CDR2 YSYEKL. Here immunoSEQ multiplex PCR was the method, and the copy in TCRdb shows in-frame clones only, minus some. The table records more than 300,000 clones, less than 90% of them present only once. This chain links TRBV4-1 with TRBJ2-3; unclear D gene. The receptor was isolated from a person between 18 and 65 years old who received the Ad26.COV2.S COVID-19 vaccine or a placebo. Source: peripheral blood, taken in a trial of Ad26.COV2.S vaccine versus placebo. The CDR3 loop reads CASSQEYRDTQYF. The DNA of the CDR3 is TGCGCCAGCAGCCAAGAGTACAGAGATACGCAGTATTTT.